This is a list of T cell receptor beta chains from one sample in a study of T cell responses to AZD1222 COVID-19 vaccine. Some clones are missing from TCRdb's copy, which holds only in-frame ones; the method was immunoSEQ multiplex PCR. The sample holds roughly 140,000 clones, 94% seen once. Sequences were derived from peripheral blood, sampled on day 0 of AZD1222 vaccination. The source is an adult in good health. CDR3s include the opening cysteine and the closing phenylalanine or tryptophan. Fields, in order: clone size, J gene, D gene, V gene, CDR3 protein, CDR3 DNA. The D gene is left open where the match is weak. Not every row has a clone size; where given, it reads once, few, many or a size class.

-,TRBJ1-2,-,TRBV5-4,CASSLVPDGYTF,TGTGCCAGCAGCTTGGTACCGGATGGCTACACCTTC
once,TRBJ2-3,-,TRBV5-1,CASSLVGGHTDTQYF,TGCGCCAGCAGCTTGGTTGGGGGCCACACGGATACGCAGTATTTT
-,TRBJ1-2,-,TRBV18,CASSPSSGNGYTF,TGTGCCAGCTCACCCAGTTCAGGGAATGGCTACACCTTC
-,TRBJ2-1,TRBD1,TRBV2,CASSEGGTGLDDEQFF,TGTGCCAGCAGTGAAGGGGGGACAGGGCTCGACGATGAGCAGTTCTTC
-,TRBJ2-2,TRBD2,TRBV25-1,CASSDPGTSGPNTGELFF,TGTGCCAGCAGTGATCCCGGGACTAGCGGGCCGAACACCGGGGAGCTGTTTTTT
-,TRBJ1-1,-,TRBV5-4,CASSSRAAGGEAFF,TGTGCCAGCAGCTCTAGGGCAGCCGGGGGGGAAGCTTTCTTT
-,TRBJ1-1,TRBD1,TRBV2,CASSSGTGFTEAFF,TGTGCCAGCAGTTCTGGGACAGGGTTCACTGAAGCTTTCTTT
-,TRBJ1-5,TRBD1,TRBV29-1,CSVETGVNQPQHF,TGCAGCGTGGAGACAGGGGTCAATCAGCCCCAGCATTTT
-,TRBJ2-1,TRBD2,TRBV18,CASSPLGREGRVEQFF,TGTGCCAGCTCACCACTGGGGCGGGAGGGCCGTGTTGAGCAGTTCTTC
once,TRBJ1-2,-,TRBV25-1,CASSGGGALYKDGYTF,TGTGCCAGCAGTGGCGGGGGGGCGCTATATAAGGATGGCTACACCTTC
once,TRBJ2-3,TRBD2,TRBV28,CASSLGGLAGVTDTQYF,TGTGCCAGCAGTTTAGGGGGACTAGCGGGGGTGACAGATACGCAGTATTTT
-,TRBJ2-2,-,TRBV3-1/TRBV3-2,CASSLLQGTGELFF,TGTGCCAGCAGCCTACTACAGGGCACCGGGGAGCTGTTTTTT
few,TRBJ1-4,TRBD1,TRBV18,CASSPDRVANEKLFF,TGTGCCAGCTCACCGGACAGGGTGGCTAATGAAAAACTGTTTTTT
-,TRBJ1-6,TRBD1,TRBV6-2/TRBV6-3,CASSYSTGGVSPLHF,TGTGCCAGCAGTTACTCGACAGGGGGTGTTTCACCCCTCCACTTT
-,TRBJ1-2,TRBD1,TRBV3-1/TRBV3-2,CASSLTGGAGYGYTF,TGTGCCAGCAGCTTGACAGGGGGCGCAGGCTATGGCTACACCTTC
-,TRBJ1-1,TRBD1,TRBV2,CASSEWQGAGEAFF,TGTGCCAGCAGTGAATGGCAGGGGGCGGGTGAAGCTTTCTTT
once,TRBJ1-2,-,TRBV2,CASSEQGYYGYTF,TGTGCCAGCAGTGAACAGGGGTACTATGGCTACACCTTC
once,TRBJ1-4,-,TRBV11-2,CASSETRGFNEKLFF,TGTGCCAGCAGCGAAACCCGGGGGTTTAATGAAAAACTGTTTTTT
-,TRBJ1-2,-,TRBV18,CASSPAQEGHGYTF,TGTGCCAGCTCACCCGCCCAGGAGGGGCATGGCTACACCTTC
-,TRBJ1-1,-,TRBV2,CASSLTPGLTNTEAFF,TGTGCCAGCAGTCTCACGCCAGGGCTCACGAACACTGAAGCTTTCTTT
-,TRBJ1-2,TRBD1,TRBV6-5,CASSYGGQGRGGYTF,TGTGCCAGCAGTTATGGGGGACAGGGTAGAGGAGGCTACACCTTC
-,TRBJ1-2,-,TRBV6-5,CASKGNMGVFYGYTF,TGTGCCAGCAAAGGGAATATGGGGGTCTTCTATGGCTACACCTTC
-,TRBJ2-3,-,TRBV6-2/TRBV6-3,CASSYLVGNTQYF,TGTGCCAGCAGTTACCTCGTGGGAAATACGCAGTATTTT
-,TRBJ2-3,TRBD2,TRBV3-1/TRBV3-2,CASSTGLAGGPGTDTQYF,TGTGCCAGCAGCACCGGACTAGCGGGGGGGCCTGGCACAGATACGCAGTATTTT
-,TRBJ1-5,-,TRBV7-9,CASSLAGEGQPQHF,TGTGCCAGCAGCTTAGCAGGGGAGGGTCAGCCCCAGCATTTT
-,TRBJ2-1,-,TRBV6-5,CASRTGRSSYNEQFF,TGTGCCAGCAGGACCGGACGGAGCTCCTACAATGAGCAGTTCTTC
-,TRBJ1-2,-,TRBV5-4,CASSPRGGNNYGYTF,TGTGCCAGCAGCCCAAGGGGGGGGAATAACTATGGCTACACCTTC
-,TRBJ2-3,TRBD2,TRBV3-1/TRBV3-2,CASSLNLAGASTDTQYF,TGTGCCAGCAGCCTGAACCTAGCGGGGGCTAGCACAGATACGCAGTATTTT
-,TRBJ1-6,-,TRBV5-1,CASRDINNSPLHF,TGCGCCAGCCGGGACATTAATAATTCACCCCTCCACTTT
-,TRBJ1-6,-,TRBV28,CASNRGFQVPLHF,TGTGCCAGCAATAGAGGGTTTCAGGTTCCCCTCCACTTT
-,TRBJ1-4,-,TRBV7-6,CASSLATGFDEKLFF,TGTGCCAGCAGCTTAGCGACAGGTTTCGATGAAAAACTGTTTTTT
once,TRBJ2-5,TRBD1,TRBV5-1,CASSSTGGSETQYF,TGCGCCAGCAGCTCCACAGGGGGCAGTGAGACCCAGTACTTC
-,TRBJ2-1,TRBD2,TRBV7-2,CASSLLAGAYNEQFF,TGTGCCAGCAGCTTGCTAGCGGGGGCCTACAATGAGCAGTTCTTC
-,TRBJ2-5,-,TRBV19,CASSGETLGETQYF,TGTGCCAGTAGCGGGGAGACCTTAGGGGAGACCCAGTACTTC
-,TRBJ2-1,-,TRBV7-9,CASNDRIYNEQFF,TGTGCCAGCAACGACAGGATCTACAATGAGCAGTTCTTC
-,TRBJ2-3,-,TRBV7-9,CASRSYGSPDTQYF,TGTGCCAGCAGGTCCTATGGTAGCCCAGATACGCAGTATTTT
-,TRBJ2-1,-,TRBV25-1,CASSTSEGNEQFF,TGTGCCAGCAGTACGAGTGAAGGCAATGAGCAGTTCTTC
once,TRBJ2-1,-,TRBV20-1,CSASSAIGSNEQFF,TGCAGTGCTAGTAGTGCGATCGGGAGCAATGAGCAGTTCTTC
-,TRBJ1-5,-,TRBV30,CAWSRRSNQPQHF,TGTGCCTGGAGCCGACGAAGCAATCAGCCCCAGCATTTT
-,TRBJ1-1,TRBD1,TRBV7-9,CASSLPDRAGTEAFF,TGTGCCAGCAGCTTACCCGACAGGGCAGGCACTGAAGCTTTCTTT
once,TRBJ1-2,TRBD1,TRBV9,CASSVTARSLTGQGEGYGYTF,TGTGCCAGCAGCGTTACCGCAAGGAGCCTGACGGGACAGGGAGAGGGCTATGGCTACACCTTC
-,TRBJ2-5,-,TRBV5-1,CASSFATTPYRETQYF,TGCGCCAGCAGCTTCGCCACTACCCCTTATCGAGAGACCCAGTACTTC
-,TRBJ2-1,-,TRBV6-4,CASSDKAEGYNEQFF,TGTGCCAGCAGTGACAAGGCGGAGGGCTACAATGAGCAGTTCTTC
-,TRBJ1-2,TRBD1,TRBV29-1,CSVETDRGRDYGYTF,TGTAGCGTGGAAACGGACAGGGGGAGGGACTATGGCTACACCTTC
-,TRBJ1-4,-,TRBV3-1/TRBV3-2,CASSFSTNEKLFF,TGTGCCAGCAGCTTTTCTACTAATGAAAAACTGTTTTTT
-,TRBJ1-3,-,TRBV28,CLVGGQGNTIYF,TGCTTGGTGGGGGGTCAGGGAAACACCATATATTTT
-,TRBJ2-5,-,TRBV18,CASSPEARETQYF,TGTGCCAGCTCACCCGAGGCTCGGGAGACCCAGTACTTC
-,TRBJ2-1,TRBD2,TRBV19,CASSRLAAGDEQFF,TGTGCCAGTAGTCGACTAGCGGCCGGGGATGAGCAGTTCTTC
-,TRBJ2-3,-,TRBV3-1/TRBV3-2,CASSHGSSDTDTQYF,TGTGCCAGCAGCCACGGGTCTAGCGACACAGATACGCAGTATTTT
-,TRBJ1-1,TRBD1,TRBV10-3,CAITGQGSTEAFF,TGTGCCATCACCGGACAGGGAAGCACTGAAGCTTTCTTT
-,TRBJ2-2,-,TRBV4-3,CASSQAHHPTNTGELFF,TGCGCCAGCAGCCAAGCCCATCATCCTACGAACACCGGGGAGCTGTTTTTT
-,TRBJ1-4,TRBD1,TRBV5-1,CASSLPTGGNEKLFF,TGCGCCAGCAGCTTGCCGACAGGGGGCAATGAAAAACTGTTTTTT
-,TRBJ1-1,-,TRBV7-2,CASSFGQIFMNTEAFF,TGTGCCAGCAGCTTTGGACAGATTTTTATGAACACTGAAGCTTTCTTT
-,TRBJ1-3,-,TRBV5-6,CASSSSSSTIYF,TGTGCCAGCAGCTCCAGCTCTTCCACCATATATTTT
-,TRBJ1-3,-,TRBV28,CASTLGGGGGNTIYF,TGTGCCAGCACCCTCGGGGGGGGAGGCGGAAACACCATATATTTT
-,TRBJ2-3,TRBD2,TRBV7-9,CASSPWGAGGLRDTQYF,TGTGCCAGCAGCCCCTGGGGGGCGGGGGGGCTACGAGATACGCAGTATTTT
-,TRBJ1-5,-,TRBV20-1,CSASMGNFGNQPQHF,TGCAGTGCTAGTATGGGGAATTTTGGCAATCAGCCCCAGCATTTT
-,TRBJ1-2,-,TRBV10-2,CASSEPGGAKDGYTF,TGCGCCAGCAGTGAGCCTGGAGGCGCCAAGGACGGCTACACCTTC
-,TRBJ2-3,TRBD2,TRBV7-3,CASSLLGGEDTQYF,TGTGCCAGCAGCTTACTTGGGGGGGAGGATACGCAGTATTTT
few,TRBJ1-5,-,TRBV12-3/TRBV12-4,CASSLTDNQPQHF,TGTGCCAGCAGTTTGACAGACAATCAGCCCCAGCATTTT